This is a list of T cell receptor beta chains from one sample in a study of blood T cell repertoires in COVID-19. Sequenced by immunoSEQ multiplex PCR; TCRdb stores in-frame clones only, minus some. The sample includes around 94,000 clones, 65% to 90% of them seen just once. The specimen was peripheral blood. The source of these receptors is a man of 80 years or more with acute or convalescent COVID-19. Both conserved end residues are part of each CDR3. A D gene is named only where the DNA matches it firmly. Some rows have no size entry. The others give once, few or many, or a class for an expanded clone.

j_gene	d_gene	v_gene	abundance	CDR3nt	CDR3aa
TRBJ1-2	-	TRBV18	-	TGTGCCAGCTCACCGAGCCAGGGGACCTTTTCCTATGGCTACACCTTC	CASSPSQGTFSYGYTF
TRBJ2-7	TRBD2	TRBV19	few	TGTGCCAGTAGTATAGCCCCTAGCGGTTCCTACGAGCAGTACTTC	CASSIAPSGSYEQYF
TRBJ1-2	-	TRBV7-2	once	TGTGCCAGCAGCTCCATTGGGGGGGGCGCCAATTATGGCTACACCTTC	CASSSIGGGANYGYTF
TRBJ1-1	TRBD1	TRBV7-2	once	TGTGCCAGCAGCCCGGGACAGGTTAACACTGAAGCTTTCTTT	CASSPGQVNTEAFF
TRBJ2-1	TRBD1	TRBV20-1	-	TGCAGTGGGGACAGGAACAATGAGCAGTTCTTC	CSGDRNNEQFF
TRBJ2-2	-	TRBV9	-	TGTGCCAGCAGCGTAGGTGGGAGTGGCACCGGGGAGCTGTTTTTT	CASSVGGSGTGELFF
TRBJ1-1	-	TRBV5-6	-	TGTGCCAGCAGCTTGAAGGGGCTGGGTACTGAAGCTTTCTTT	CASSLKGLGTEAFF
TRBJ1-5	-	TRBV28	-	TGTGCCAGCAGTTTATACAGGGATAGACCTCAGCCCCAGCATTTT	CASSLYRDRPQPQHF
TRBJ2-3	-	TRBV7-3	-	TGTGCCAACGCAGGGGGCGGGAGATCAGATACGCAGTATTTT	CANAGGGRSDTQYF
TRBJ1-4	-	TRBV5-6	once	TGTGCCAGCAGCTTGGGGGCTATAAAAAAACTGTTTTTT	CASSLGAIKKLFF
TRBJ1-1	-	TRBV6-5	-	TGTGCCAGCAGTCGACTCAGGGGCTCTGAAGCTTTCTTT	CASSRLRGSEAFF
TRBJ2-5	TRBD2	TRBV7-8	few	TGTGCCAGCAGCTTAGAACTAGCGGGGGCCGGAGAGACCCAGTACTTC	CASSLELAGAGETQYF
TRBJ2-2	TRBD2	TRBV6-5	-	TGTGCCAGCAGTTACGGGAGGGGATTGGGCACCGGGGAGCTGTTTTTT	CASSYGRGLGTGELFF
TRBJ2-5	-	TRBV19	-	TGTGCCAGTAGTATTGGGGGGGCAGGCCGAGAGACCCAGTACTTC	CASSIGGAGRETQYF
TRBJ2-7	TRBD2	TRBV29-1	-	TGCAGCGTTGAAGGGGGTTTAGCGGGAGGGGGCTACGAGCAGTACTTC	CSVEGGLAGGGYEQYF
TRBJ2-7	TRBD2	TRBV7-8	few	TGTGCCAGCAGCTTGGGAACTAGCGGAAACTACGAGCAGTACTTC	CASSLGTSGNYEQYF
TRBJ1-4	TRBD1	TRBV6-6	-	TGTGCCAGCAGTTACGAGACAGGGGAAAATGAAAAACTGTTTTTT	CASSYETGENEKLFF
TRBJ2-7	-	TRBV6-5	-	TGTGCCAGCACCTTGGACAGCTACGAGCAGTACTTC	CASTLDSYEQYF
TRBJ2-3	-	TRBV30	-	TGTGCCTCCAGGGTCACAGATACGCAGTATTTT	CASRVTDTQYF
TRBJ1-5	TRBD1	TRBV27	-	TGTGCCAGCAGTTTTGGACAGGTCAATCAGCCCCAGCATTTT	CASSFGQVNQPQHF
TRBJ1-1	-	TRBV5-4	-	TGTGCCAGCAGCTTAACAGAGAACACTGAAGCTTTCTTT	CASSLTENTEAFF
TRBJ2-1	-	TRBV6-5	once	TGTGCCAGCAAGTCGGGTCCGGAGAATGAGCAGTTCTTC	CASKSGPENEQFF
TRBJ1-2	TRBD1	TRBV29-1	-	TGCAGCGTAGGGACAGGTCCTAACTATGGCTACACCTTC	CSVGTGPNYGYTF
TRBJ2-1	TRBD2	TRBV29-1	-	TGCAGCGTCGGGACTAGAGGTGAGCAGTTCTTC	CSVGTRGEQFF
TRBJ1-2	TRBD1	TRBV10-2	-	TGCGCCAGCGGGGTGACAGGGTCAGGTGGCTACACCTTC	CASGVTGSGGYTF
TRBJ2-3	TRBD2	TRBV3-1/TRBV3-2	many	TGTGCCAGCAGCCATGGTTACGGGCTTCTTAGCGGGAGGCTCCCAGATACGCAGTATTTT	CASSHGYGLLSGRLPDTQYF
TRBJ2-1	-	TRBV29-1	once	TGCAGCGTTGAAGCGTCAGTGTATGAGCAGTTCTTC	CSVEASVYEQFF
TRBJ2-2	TRBD2	TRBV28	-	TGTGCCAGCAGTTTAGGGACTAGCGGGAGGGTCGGTACCGGGGAGCTGTTTTTT	CASSLGTSGRVGTGELFF
TRBJ2-1	TRBD2	TRBV18	-	TGTGCCAGCTCACCGAGACCGGGACTAGGATCCTACAATGAGCAGTTCTTC	CASSPRPGLGSYNEQFF
TRBJ2-3	-	TRBV4-1	few	TGCGCCAGCAGCCAAGTTCTCAGGGCGGTAACGACAGATACGCAGTATTTT	CASSQVLRAVTTDTQYF
TRBJ2-2	-	TRBV24-1	-	TGTGCCACCAGTGATTTCGGGGTGGGCGGCCTCGGGGAGCTGTTTTTT	CATSDFGVGGLGELFF
TRBJ1-1	-	TRBV28	once	TGTGCCAGCAGTTTGGTCGAGCGGCCGAACACTGAAGCTTTCTTT	CASSLVERPNTEAFF
TRBJ2-7	-	TRBV18	-	TGTGCCAGCTCACGAGACTACGAGCAGTACTTC	CASSRDYEQYF
TRBJ2-5	-	TRBV10-3	-	TGTGCCATCAGTGAGTCACGAGGAACTCAAGAGACCCAGTACTTC	CAISESRGTQETQYF
TRBJ2-7	-	TRBV19	-	TGTGCCAGTAGTACCTCTTACAGTGTTTCCTACGAGCAGTACTTC	CASSTSYSVSYEQYF
TRBJ2-1	-	TRBV28	-	TGTGCCAGCAGAGAAAGGGGACTCAGACTAAATGAGCAGTTCTTC	CASRERGLRLNEQFF
TRBJ1-3	-	TRBV6-6	-	TGTGCCAGCAGACATGGGCAGGGTACCGCTGGAAACACCATATATTTT	CASRHGQGTAGNTIYF
TRBJ2-7	-	TRBV10-2	few	TGCGCCAGCAGTGAGTCGAGGGACACCCTAAGCTACGAGCAGTACTTC	CASSESRDTLSYEQYF
TRBJ2-5	-	TRBV5-1	once	TGCGCCAGCAGCCCCAAACAGGGTGGCCTGTCTGAGACCCAGTACTTC	CASSPKQGGLSETQYF
TRBJ2-2	TRBD2	TRBV30	-	TGTGCCTGGAGTCCTCGAAGCGGGATTTATACCGGGGAGCTGTTTTTT	CAWSPRSGIYTGELFF